A selection of T cell receptor beta chains follows, all from one sample in a study of monozygotic twins with inflammatory bowel disease. TCRdb reanalyzed the 5' RACE reads and collapses them to one entry per CDR3 protein, without DNA. The sample's table shows about 380,000 distinct CDR3 sequences. The specimen was blood. Source of these receptors: a human donor with ulcerative colitis or Crohn's disease, or a healthy co-twin of an affected twin (not recorded which). Each CDR3 is given with its conserved first and last residue.

CDR3	V	J
CASSGDVGAGTQYF	TRBV7-2	TRBJ2-3
CASSPAGANQPQHF	TRBV12-3/TRBV12-4	TRBJ1-5
CASSYGPLADTQYF	TRBV6-2/TRBV6-3	TRBJ2-3
CASSLVARGGRSSGELFF	TRBV7-6	TRBJ2-2
CASSFGEAQREETQYF	TRBV5-1	TRBJ2-5
CASSEWGTGDPDTQYF	TRBV25-1	TRBJ2-3
CASSPWAGGYDEQFF	TRBV3-1	TRBJ2-1
CASSLTRTSGGAQETQYF	TRBV18	TRBJ2-5
CASSLEMGAGTQYF	TRBV28	TRBJ2-3
CASSLYLRGRTDTQYF	TRBV12-3/TRBV12-4	TRBJ2-3